This T cell receptor beta chain was retrieved from a study of T cells after yellow fever vaccination. Study in general: Researchers used SMART-Seq v4 Ultra Low Input to prepare fractions that had low cell numbers.

The TCR cDNA carried a universal primer site and UMIs from 5'RACE template switching. TCRdb itself ran the 5' RACE reads through MiXCR, one entry per CDR3 protein. The table includes hundreds of thousands of distinct CDR3 sequences, 12% detected once. Trimming pared 3 bases from V and 0 bases from J, leaving 6 bases between. Germline CDR1 is SGHRS and CDR2 is YFSETQ. This CDR3 has 14 residues. This clonotype was counted only a few times. This sequence joins TRBV5-1 and TRBJ2-2; no clear D gene. Sequenced here: PBMCs, sampled on the day of the yellow fever booster vaccination. This sequence originates from a man aged 25 to 40 who received the YFV17D yellow fever vaccine. The CDR3 region is CASSSTPNTGELFF. As DNA, the CDR3 is TGCGCCAGCAGCTCTACCCCGAACACCGGGGAGCTGTTTTTT.